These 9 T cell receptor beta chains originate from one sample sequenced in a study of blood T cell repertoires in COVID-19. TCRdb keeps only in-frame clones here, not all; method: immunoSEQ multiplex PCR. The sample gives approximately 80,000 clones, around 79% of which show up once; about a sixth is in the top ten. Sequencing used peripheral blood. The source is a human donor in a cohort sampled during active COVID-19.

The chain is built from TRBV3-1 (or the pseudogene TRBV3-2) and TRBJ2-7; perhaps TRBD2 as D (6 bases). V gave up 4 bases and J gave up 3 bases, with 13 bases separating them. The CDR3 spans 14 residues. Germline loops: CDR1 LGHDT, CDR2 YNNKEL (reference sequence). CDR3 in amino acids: CASSPGGVFYEQYF. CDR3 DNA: TGTGCCAGCAGCCCCGGCGGGGTATTCTACGAGCAGTACTTC.

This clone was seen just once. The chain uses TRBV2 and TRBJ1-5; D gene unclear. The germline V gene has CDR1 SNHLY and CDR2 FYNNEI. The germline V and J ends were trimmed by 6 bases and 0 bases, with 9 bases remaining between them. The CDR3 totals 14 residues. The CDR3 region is CASRADYSNQPQHF. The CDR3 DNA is TGTGCCAGCAGGGCAGACTATAGCAATCAGCCCCAGCATTTT.

CDR3 amino acids: CASSYGDRGNTEAFF. The CDR3 DNA reads as TGTGCCAGCAGTTACGGGGACAGGGGAAACACTGAAGCTTTCTTT. The chain recombines TRBV6-5 with TRBJ1-1; 10 nucleotides line up with TRBD1. The germline gives CDR1 MNHEY, CDR2 SVGAGI. The CDR3 runs 15 residues. Losses at the gene ends were 2 bases for V and 2 bases for J; bases not matched to a gene: 2.

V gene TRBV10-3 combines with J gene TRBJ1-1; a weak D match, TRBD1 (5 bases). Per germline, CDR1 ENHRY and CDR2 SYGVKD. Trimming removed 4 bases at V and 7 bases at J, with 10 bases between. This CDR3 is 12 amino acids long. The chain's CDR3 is CAISVGGDEAFF. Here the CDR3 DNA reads TGTGCCATCAGTGTGGGGGGGGATGAAGCTTTCTTT.

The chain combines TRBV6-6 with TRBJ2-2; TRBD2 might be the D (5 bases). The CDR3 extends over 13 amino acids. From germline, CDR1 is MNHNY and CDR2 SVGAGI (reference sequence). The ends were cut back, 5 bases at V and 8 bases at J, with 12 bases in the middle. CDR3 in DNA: TGTGCCAGCAGTCTTTTGACTACGGGGGAGCTGTTTTTT. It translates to CASSLLTTGELFF.

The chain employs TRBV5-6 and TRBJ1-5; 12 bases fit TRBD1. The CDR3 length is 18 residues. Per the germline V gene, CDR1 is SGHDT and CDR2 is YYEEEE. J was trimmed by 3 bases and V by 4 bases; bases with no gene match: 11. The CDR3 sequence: CASSRWGTGGQNNQPQHF. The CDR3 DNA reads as TGTGCCAGCAGCCGCTGGGGGACAGGGGGCCAGAACAATCAGCCCCAGCATTTT.

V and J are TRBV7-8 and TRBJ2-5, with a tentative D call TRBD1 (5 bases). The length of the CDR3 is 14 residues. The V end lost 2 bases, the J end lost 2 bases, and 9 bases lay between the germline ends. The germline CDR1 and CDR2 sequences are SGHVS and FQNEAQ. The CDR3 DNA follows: TGTGCCAGCAGCTTAAATCAGGGACAAGAGACCCAGTACTTC. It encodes CASSLNQGQETQYF.

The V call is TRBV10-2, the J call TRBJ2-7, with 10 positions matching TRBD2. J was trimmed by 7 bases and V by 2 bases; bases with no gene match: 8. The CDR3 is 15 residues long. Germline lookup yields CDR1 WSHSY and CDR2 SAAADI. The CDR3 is CASSEPASGSEEQYV. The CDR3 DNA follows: TGCGCCAGCAGTGAGCCAGCTAGCGGGAGTGAGGAGCAGTACGTC.

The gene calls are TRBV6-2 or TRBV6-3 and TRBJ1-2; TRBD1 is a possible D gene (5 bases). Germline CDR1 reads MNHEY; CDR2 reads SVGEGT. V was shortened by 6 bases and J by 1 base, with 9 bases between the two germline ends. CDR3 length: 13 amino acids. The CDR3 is CASSPDSNYGYTF. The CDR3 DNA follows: TGTGCCAGCAGCCCCGACAGTAACTATGGCTACACCTTC.